This TCR beta chain was profiled in a study of patients and donors after allogeneic stem cell transplantation. This clonotype came up a few times. V lost 2 bases and J lost 14, with 17 bases in between. The CDR3 spans 14 residues. From germline, CDR1 is SGHRS and CDR2 YFSETQ. TCRdb redid the calling of the RT-PCR reads with MiXCR, one entry per CDR3 protein. The table includes 400,000 to 450,000 distinct CDR3 sequences, 16% detected once. The receptor was derived from a human donor who was either an allogeneic HSCT recipient or a stem cell or donor lymphocyte infusion donor (not recorded which). It is not recorded whose cells these are; they may come from a transplant donor. J is TRBJ1-6 and V is TRBV5-1; D gene uncertain. The sequenced sample was blood, either unsorted or a sorted T cell fraction (not recorded which). CDR3 region: CASSFGDLGNTLHF. DNA for the CDR3: TGCGCCAGCAGCTTCGGGGATTTGGGGAACACCCTCCACTTT. Based on the CDR3 plus reference TRBV5-1 and TRBJ1-6, the full variable domain is KAGVTQTPRYLIKTRGQQVTLSCSPISGHRSVSWYQQTPGQGLQFLFEYFSETQRNKGNFPGRFSGRQFSNSRSEMNVSTLELGDSALYLCASSFGDLGNTLHFGNGTRLTVT.